In this sample, the clone carrying this T cell receptor beta chain turned up once. This sample was taken from a study of T cells after posttransplantation cyclophosphamide. The naive gate required viable CD3+CD4+ or CD3+CD8+ cells with CCR7+CD45RA+CD45RO-CD95-CD27+CD28+ phenotype. TCRdb's table, derived via immunoSEQ multiplex PCR, lists solely in-frame clones and lacks some. The data hold 8,500 to 10,000 clones, with roughly 98% observed a single time. V lost 5 bases, J lost 2 bases, and 6 bases stayed unmatched. The CDR3 has 14 residues. The germline CDR1 and CDR2 sequences are SGHAT and FQDESV (reference sequence).

Sequencing input: naive CD4+ T cells sorted from PBMCs. The chain carries TRBV11-1 and TRBJ2-7; 7 bases are a match to TRBD1. This receptor was identified in a woman aged 55 to 70 in good health, CMV-negative, and a related stem cell transplant donor. The CDR3 coding sequence is TGTGCCAGCAGCATCGACAGGGTTGCCTACGAGCAGTACTTC. Amino acid sequence: CASSIDRVAYEQYF.